The TCR beta chain under discussion was sequenced for a study of shared clonotypes between healthy human individuals. Overall study results and limits: Estimated clonotype richness was generally higher in naive than memory subsets. The generation probabilities recorded for non-shared clonotypes fell below those of clonotypes shared by all four donors. How much donors shared clonotypes was expected to be affected by sequencing depth.

This clone has only a few counts. Its antigen is currently unknown. Produced via immunoSEQ multiplex PCR; TCRdb's table is partial and in-frame only. The sample carries about 650,000 clones, roughly 95% recorded once. With 4 bases removed from V and 0 bases from J, the gap between germline ends came to 12 bases. Germline values: CDR1 MDHEN, CDR2 SYDVKM. The CDR3 totals 15 residues. Naive CD8 cells lacked CD45RO and underwent positive selection for CCR7, leaving out terminally differentiated effector memory CD45RA+ cells. The origin of this receptor is a woman between 25 and 40 years old in good health. The chain has TRBV28 and TRBJ1-2, with D hard to call. The sequenced sample was naive CD8+ T cells sorted from blood. The DNA for the CDR3 is TGTGCCAGCAGTTGGCCCGTACGGGCTAACTATGGCTACACCTTC. Protein product: CASSWPVRANYGYTF.